Sequencing of this T cell receptor beta chain was carried out in a study of radiation and T cells in renal cell carcinoma. As for time point: blood 2 weeks post-SBRT. Treatment of the sample: 15 Gy SBRT to primary tumor, nephrectomy 4 weeks later. After SBRT, blood was collected at 2 and 4 weeks, plus baseline. Assay used: immunoSEQ multiplex PCR; TCRdb lists only in-frame clones, some missing. The table records roughly 130,000 clones, approximately 90% of them present only once. As concerns this clone: No antigen is known for it.

Broader study findings: From baseline, blood top tumor clonotypes peaked at 2 weeks post-radiation.

The CDR3 runs to 17 residues. The germline V gene has CDR1 ENHRY and CDR2 SYGVKD. Trimming removed 6 bases at V and 3 bases at J, with 23 bases between. Sequenced material: blood, taken from a patient whose treatment included radiotherapy and nephrectomy. The genes are TRBV10-3 and TRBJ1-1; D remains ambiguous. This TCR came from a woman in her 70s with renal cell carcinoma. The CDR3 region is CAIRNLQATQGHTEAFF. CDR3 coding DNA: TGTGCCATCAGAAATCTCCAGGCTACTCAAGGGCACACTGAAGCTTTCTTT.